The rows below give T cell receptor beta chains drawn from one sample of a study of blood T cells in healthy people across ages. TCRdb re-derived calls from the 5' RACE reads in MiXCR, one entry per CDR3 protein. The data show about 1.7 million distinct CDR3 sequences, approximately 28% seen once. Specimen: blood. These receptors were obtained from a woman aged 30 to 39 in good health. Both conserved end residues are part of each CDR3. The order of the fields is D gene, clone size, J gene, V gene, CDR3 protein, CDR3 DNA. A D gene is named only where the DNA matches it firmly. Clone sizes are given selectively: once, few, many, or a class where the clone is expanded.

>.|.|TRBJ2-2|TRBV6-6
CASSSPAGETGELFF
TGTGCCAGCAGTTCCCCGGCAGGGGAGACCGGGGAGCTGTTTTTT
>.|few|TRBJ1-5|TRBV30
CAWSQGPNQPQHF
TGTGCCTGGAGTCAGGGTCCGAATCAGCCCCAGCATTTT
>TRBD1|.|TRBJ2-2|TRBV28
CASSTTDRVAVGELFF
TGTGCCAGCAGCACTACGGACAGGGTTGCGGTCGGGGAGCTGTTTTTT
>TRBD2|few|TRBJ2-2|TRBV12-3/TRBV12-4
CASIPSGRNTGELFF
TGTGCCAGCATTCCTAGCGGGAGGAACACCGGGGAGCTGTTTTTT
>.|few|TRBJ2-1|TRBV4-2
CASSQVGQSSYNEQFF
TGTGCCAGCAGCCAAGTTGGGCAAAGCTCCTACAATGAGCAGTTCTTC
>.|few|TRBJ1-2|TRBV5-1
CASSLSTVFNYGYTF
TGCGCCAGCAGCTTGTCAACAGTATTTAACTATGGCTACACCTTC
>.|.|TRBJ2-1|TRBV12-3/TRBV12-4
CASRTSRDEQFF
TGTGCCAGCAGAACCTCTAGGGATGAGCAGTTCTTC
>TRBD2|few|TRBJ2-7|TRBV12-3/TRBV12-4
CASRFGLAGPDEQYF
TGTGCCAGCAGATTCGGACTAGCGGGTCCTGACGAGCAGTACTTC
>.|.|TRBJ1-1|TRBV9
CASSVDGGRGEAFF
TGTGCCAGCAGCGTAGATGGGGGGCGCGGTGAAGCTTTCTTT
>.|.|TRBJ1-1|TRBV29-1
CSVGDVRNTEAFF
TGCAGCGTTGGAGATGTACGGAACACTGAAGCTTTCTTT
>.|.|TRBJ2-5|TRBV6-5
CASSPPTTLETQYF
TGTGCCAGCAGTCCGCCGACTACCTTGGAGACCCAGTACTTC
>.|many|TRBJ1-2|TRBV29-1
CSVEMAVGSYTF
TGCAGCGTTGAAATGGCGGTTGGGAGCTACACCTTC
>TRBD2|.|TRBJ2-1|TRBV2
CASSATSGGNEQFF
TGTGCCAGCAGTGCGACTAGCGGGGGGAATGAGCAGTTCTTC
>.|many|TRBJ2-7|TRBV18
CASSPDSSSYEQYF
TGTGCCAGCAGCCCGGACAGCTCCTCCTACGAGCAGTACTTC
>TRBD1|.|TRBJ2-1|TRBV11-2
CASSVKGASGEQFF
TGTGCCAGCAGCGTAAAGGGGGCATCAGGTGAGCAGTTCTTC
>TRBD1|.|TRBJ1-1|TRBV7-3
CASSKTGGATEAFF
TGTGCCAGCAGCAAAACAGGGGGGGCCACTGAAGCTTTCTTT
>.|few|TRBJ2-7|TRBV18
CASSYNRDEQYF
TGTGCCAGCTCCTACAACAGGGACGAGCAGTACTTC
>.|many|TRBJ2-4|TRBV11-2
CASSLDGRGGSIQYF
TGTGCCAGCAGCTTAGACGGCAGGGGCGGTAGCATTCAGTACTTC
>TRBD1|many|TRBJ2-5|TRBV9
CASSAGQVGRETQYF
TGTGCCAGCAGCGCGGGACAGGTCGGGAGAGAGACCCAGTACTTC
>.|.|TRBJ2-7|TRBV7-9
CASSLKVFPYEQYF
TGTGCCAGCAGCTTGAAGGTCTTCCCCTACGAGCAGTACTTC
>TRBD2|few|TRBJ2-5|TRBV4-1
CASSQDISGGGRETQYF
TGCGCCAGCAGCCAAGATATTAGCGGGGGAGGAAGGGAGACCCAGTACTTC
>.|.|TRBJ1-2|TRBV20-1
CSARVWTYGYTF
TGCAGTGCTAGAGTCTGGACCTATGGCTACACCTTC
>.|once|TRBJ1-6|TRBV18
CASSESSYNSPFHF
TGTGCCAGCTCAGAGAGCTCCTATAATTCACCCTTCCACTTT
>TRBD1|.|TRBJ2-5|TRBV7-2
CASSLIRDSLETQYF
TGTGCCAGCAGCTTAATACGGGACAGTTTAGAGACCCAGTACTTC
>.|few|TRBJ1-2|TRBV5-1
CASGQSRAYGYTF
TGCGCCAGCGGACAGAGCAGGGCCTATGGCTACACCTTC
>TRBD1|few|TRBJ1-1|TRBV5-1
CASSAWTGDTEAFF
TGCGCCAGCAGCGCCTGGACAGGGGACACTGAAGCTTTCTTT
>TRBD1|few|TRBJ1-2|TRBV6-6
CASSYTSGQGEYGYTF
TGTGCCAGCAGTTACACCTCAGGACAGGGGGAATATGGCTACACCTTC
>.|.|TRBJ2-7|TRBV30
CAWSVRMTYEQYF
TGTGCCTGGAGTGTAAGGATGACCTACGAGCAGTACTTC
>.|.|TRBJ2-1|TRBV21-1
CASSKNFYENRASPNEQFF
TGTGCCAGCAGCAAAAACTTCTACGAAAACAGGGCTTCACCCAATGAGCAGTTCTTC
>TRBD2|.|TRBJ2-5|TRBV7-2
CASSLARREVHNDQETQYF
TGTGCCAGCAGCTTAGCCCGGCGGGAGGTCCATAATGACCAAGAGACCCAGTACTTC
>.|.|TRBJ1-4|TRBV5-1
CASSLGDANEKLFF
TGCGCCAGCAGCCTAGGGGACGCTAATGAAAAACTGTTTTTT
>.|.|TRBJ1-4|TRBV5-5
CASSVGGRQTYEKLFF
TGTGCCAGCAGTGTTGGGGGCAGACAGACATATGAAAAACTGTTTTTT
>TRBD1|.|TRBJ2-7|TRBV7-2
CASSMIRTGVIAYEQYF
TGTGCCAGCAGCATGATACGGACAGGGGTGATCGCCTACGAGCAGTACTTC
>TRBD2|few|TRBJ2-2|TRBV20-1
CSARDSGGTGELFF
TGCAGTGCTAGGGATAGCGGGGGGACCGGGGAGCTGTTTTTT
>.|.|TRBJ2-5|TRBV12-5
CASGLPSGPATETQYF
TGTGCTAGTGGTTTGCCAAGCGGGCCCGCTACGGAGACCCAGTACTTC
>.|.|TRBJ2-2|TRBV11-2
CASSLDLRGDTGELFF
TGTGCCAGCAGCTTAGATTTAAGGGGAGACACCGGGGAGCTGTTTTTT
>.|.|TRBJ2-7|TRBV28
CASRWGGPRGYEQYF
TGTGCCAGCAGATGGGGGGGCCCTAGGGGCTACGAGCAGTACTTC